This T cell receptor (beta chain) was recorded in a study of T cell clonotyping in hematopoietic cell transplantation. V dropped 4 bases and J dropped 4; count of bases not matched to a gene: 13. Germline values: CDR1 SNHLY, CDR2 FYNNEI. CDR3 size: 16 residues. In the case of this clone: The antigen remains unidentified.

Only in-frame clones appear in the TCRdb table, and some are missing; sequencing was by immunoSEQ multiplex PCR. The sample includes around 9,700 clones, around 90% of them seen just once. Study outcomes and limitations: CD4 and CD8 repertoire contributions could not be separated without sorting. After transplant, recipient diversity fell while pathologically expanded clonotypes grew through day 180. Few recipient clonotypes overlapped donors; over 97% were de novo at given depth.

Recipients were bled about 28 days pretransplant and at posttransplant days 30, 100, 180. This material consisted of PBMCs, taken 180 days after allogeneic stem cell transplant. The clonotype was recovered from a male patient between 60 and 69 years old who had an allogeneic stem cell transplant from an unrelated donor, so the T cells may come from the graft donor. Some clones in this sample may be carry-over from other donors' samples. The rearrangement joins TRBV2 to TRBJ2-7; 7 bases are a match to TRBD2. The CDR3 spells CASSGSWTGGGYEQYF. CDR3 DNA: TGTGCCAGCAGTGGGAGCTGGACGGGCGGGGGATACGAGCAGTACTTC.